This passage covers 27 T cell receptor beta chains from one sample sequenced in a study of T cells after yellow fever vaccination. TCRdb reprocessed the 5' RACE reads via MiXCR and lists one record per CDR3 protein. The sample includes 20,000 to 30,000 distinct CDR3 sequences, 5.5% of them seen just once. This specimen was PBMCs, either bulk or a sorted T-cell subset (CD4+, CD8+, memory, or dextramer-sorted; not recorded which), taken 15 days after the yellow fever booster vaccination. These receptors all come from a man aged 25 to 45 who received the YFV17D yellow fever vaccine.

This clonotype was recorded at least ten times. In DNA, the CDR3 is TGTGCCAGCAGCCCGTGGGTGGCGAGCGGGAGTAGCAACAATGAGCAGTTCTTC. This codes for CASSPWVASGSSNNEQFF. V gene TRBV11-1 combines with J gene TRBJ2-1; TRBD2 matches at 8 bases. V lost 5 bases, J lost 5 bases, and 17 bases stayed unmatched. CDR1 and CDR2 from the germline V gene are SGHAT and FQDESV (reference sequence). The CDR3 is 18 amino acids. The variable domain in full, completed from reference TRBV11-1 and TRBJ2-1, reads EAEVAQSPRYKITEKSQAVAFWCDPISGHATLYWYRQILGQGPELLVQFQDESVVDDSQLPKDRFSAERLKGVDSTLKIQPAELGDSAMYLCASSPWVASGSSNNEQFFGPGTRLTVL.

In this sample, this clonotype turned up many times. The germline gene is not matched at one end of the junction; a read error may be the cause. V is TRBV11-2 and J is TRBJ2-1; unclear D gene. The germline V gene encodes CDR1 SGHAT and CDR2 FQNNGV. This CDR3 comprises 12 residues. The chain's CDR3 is CASSLDRQSAYF. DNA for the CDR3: TGTGCCAGCAGCTTAGATCGCCAGTCGGCTTACTTC. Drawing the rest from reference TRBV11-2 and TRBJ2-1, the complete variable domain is EAGVAQSPRYKIIEKRQSVAFWCNPISGHATLYWYQQILGQGPKLLIQFQNNGVVDDSQLPKDRFSAERLKGVDSTLKIQPAKLEDSAVYLCASSLDRQSAYFGPGTRLTVL.

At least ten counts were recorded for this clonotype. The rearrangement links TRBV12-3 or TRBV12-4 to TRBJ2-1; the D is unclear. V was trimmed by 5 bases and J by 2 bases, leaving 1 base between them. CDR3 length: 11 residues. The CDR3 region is CASSTYNEQFF. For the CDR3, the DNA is TGTGCCAGCAGTACCTACAATGAGCAGTTCTTC.

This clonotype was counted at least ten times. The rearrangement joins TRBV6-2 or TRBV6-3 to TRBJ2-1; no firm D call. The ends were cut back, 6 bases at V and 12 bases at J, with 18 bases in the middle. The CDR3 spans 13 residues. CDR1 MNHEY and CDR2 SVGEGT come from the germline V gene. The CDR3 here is CASSRPSPPGQFF. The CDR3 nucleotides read TGTGCCAGCAGCAGACCCTCACCCCCTGGGCAGTTCTTC.

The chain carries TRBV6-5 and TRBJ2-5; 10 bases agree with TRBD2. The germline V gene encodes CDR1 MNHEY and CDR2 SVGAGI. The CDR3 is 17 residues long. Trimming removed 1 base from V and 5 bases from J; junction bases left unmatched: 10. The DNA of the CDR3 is TGTGCCAGCAGTTACTACGGGGCGAGCGGGAGGGCCGAGACCCAGTACTTC. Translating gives CASSYYGASGRAETQYF.

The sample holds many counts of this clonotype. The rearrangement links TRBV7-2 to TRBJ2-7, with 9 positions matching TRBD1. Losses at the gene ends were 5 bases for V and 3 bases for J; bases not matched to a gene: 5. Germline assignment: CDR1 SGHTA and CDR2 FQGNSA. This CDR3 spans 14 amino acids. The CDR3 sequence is CASSPGQGNYEQYF. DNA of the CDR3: TGTGCCAGCAGCCCGGGACAGGGAAACTACGAGCAGTACTTC.

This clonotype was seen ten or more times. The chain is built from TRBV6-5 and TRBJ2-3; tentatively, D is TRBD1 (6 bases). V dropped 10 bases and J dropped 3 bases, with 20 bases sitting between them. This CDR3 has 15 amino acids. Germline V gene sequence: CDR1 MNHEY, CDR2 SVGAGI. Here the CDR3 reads CATRGSGARTDTQYF. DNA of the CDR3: TGTGCCACCAGGGGTTCAGGGGCGAGGACAGATACGCAGTATTTT.

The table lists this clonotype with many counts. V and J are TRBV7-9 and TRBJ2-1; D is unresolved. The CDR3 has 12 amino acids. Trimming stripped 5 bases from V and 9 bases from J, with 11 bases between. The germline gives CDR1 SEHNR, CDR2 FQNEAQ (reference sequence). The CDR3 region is CASSQKGGEQFF. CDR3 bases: TGTGCCAGCAGCCAAAAAGGCGGTGAGCAGTTCTTC.

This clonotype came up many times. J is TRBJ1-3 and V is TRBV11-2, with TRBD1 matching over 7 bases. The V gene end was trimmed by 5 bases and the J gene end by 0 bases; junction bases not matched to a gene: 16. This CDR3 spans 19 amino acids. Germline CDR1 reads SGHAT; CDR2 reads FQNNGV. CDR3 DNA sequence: TGTGCCAGCAGCCCTAGAGGGGGCCCTTCGACTGGCTCTGGAAACACCATATATTTT. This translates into CASSPRGGPSTGSGNTIYF.

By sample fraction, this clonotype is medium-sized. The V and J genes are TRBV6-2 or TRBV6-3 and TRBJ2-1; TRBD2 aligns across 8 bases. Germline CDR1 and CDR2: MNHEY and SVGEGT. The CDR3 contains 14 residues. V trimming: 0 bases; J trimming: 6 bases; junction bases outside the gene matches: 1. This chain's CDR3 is CASSYSAGANEQFF. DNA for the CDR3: TGTGCCAGCAGTTACTCAGCGGGAGCCAATGAGCAGTTCTTC.

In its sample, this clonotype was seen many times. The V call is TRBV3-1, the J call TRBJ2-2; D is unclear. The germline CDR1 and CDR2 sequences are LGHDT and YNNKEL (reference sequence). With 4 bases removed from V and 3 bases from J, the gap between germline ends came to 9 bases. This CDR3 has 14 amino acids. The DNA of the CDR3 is TGTGCCAGCAGCCGAGAACTGGACACCGGGGAGCTGTTTTTT. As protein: CASSRELDTGELFF.

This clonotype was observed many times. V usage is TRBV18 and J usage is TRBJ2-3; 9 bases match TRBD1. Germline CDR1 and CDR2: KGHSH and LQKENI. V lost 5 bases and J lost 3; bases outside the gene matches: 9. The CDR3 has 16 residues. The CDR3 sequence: CASSAVWTGETDTQYF. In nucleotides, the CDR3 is TGTGCCAGCTCAGCCGTCTGGACAGGGGAAACAGATACGCAGTATTTT.

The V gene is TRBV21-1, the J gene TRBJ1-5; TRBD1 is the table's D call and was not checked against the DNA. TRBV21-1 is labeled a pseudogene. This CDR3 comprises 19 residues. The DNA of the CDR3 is TGTGCAAAAGAGTGCCTTAGGGCGACAGGGGGTTATAGCAATCAGCCCCAGCATTTT. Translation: CAKECLRATGGYSNQPQHF.

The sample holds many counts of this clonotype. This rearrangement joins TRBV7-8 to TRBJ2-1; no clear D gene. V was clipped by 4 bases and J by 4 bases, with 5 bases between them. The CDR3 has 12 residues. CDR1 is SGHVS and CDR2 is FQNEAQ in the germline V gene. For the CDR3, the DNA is TGTGCCAGCAGCTCCTATTACAATGAGCAGTTCTTC. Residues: CASSSYYNEQFF.

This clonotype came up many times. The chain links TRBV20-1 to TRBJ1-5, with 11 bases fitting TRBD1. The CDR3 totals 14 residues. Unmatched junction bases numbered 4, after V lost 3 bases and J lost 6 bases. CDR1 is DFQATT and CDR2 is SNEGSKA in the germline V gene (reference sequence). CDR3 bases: TGCAGTGCTAGGCCGGGACAGGGGGTTCAGCCCCAGCATTTT. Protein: CSARPGQGVQPQHF.

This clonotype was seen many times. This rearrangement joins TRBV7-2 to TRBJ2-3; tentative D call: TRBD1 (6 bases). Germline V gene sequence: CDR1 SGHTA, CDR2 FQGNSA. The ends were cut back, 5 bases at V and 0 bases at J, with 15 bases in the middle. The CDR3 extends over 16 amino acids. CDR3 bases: TGTGCCAGCAGCCTACAGGGAGTGCCTAGCACAGATACGCAGTATTTT. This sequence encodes CASSLQGVPSTDTQYF. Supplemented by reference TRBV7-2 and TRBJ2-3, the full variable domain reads GAGVSQSPSNKVTEKGKDVELRCDPISGHTALYWYRQSLGQGLEFLIYFQGNSAPDKSGLPSDRFSAERTGGSVSTLTIQRTQQEDSAVYLCASSLQGVPSTDTQYFGPGTRLTVL.

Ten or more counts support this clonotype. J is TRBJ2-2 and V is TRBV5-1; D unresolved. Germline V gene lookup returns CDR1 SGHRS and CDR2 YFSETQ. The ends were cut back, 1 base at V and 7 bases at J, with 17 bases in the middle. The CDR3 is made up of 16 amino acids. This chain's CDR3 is CASSLSWTQAYGELFF. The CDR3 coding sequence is TGCGCCAGCAGCTTGAGTTGGACGCAAGCCTACGGGGAGCTGTTTTTT.

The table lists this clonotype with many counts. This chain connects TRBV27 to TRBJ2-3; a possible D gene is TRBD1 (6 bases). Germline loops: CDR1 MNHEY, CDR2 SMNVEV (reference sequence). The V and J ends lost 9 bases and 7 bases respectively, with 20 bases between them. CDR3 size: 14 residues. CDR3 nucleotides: TGTGCCAGTTGGTCGGGGCAGGGGCGTCATACGCAGTATTTT. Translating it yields CASWSGQGRHTQYF.

Written as DNA, the CDR3 is TGCTGCGCTAGAGGGGCCCCGAATAGCGGGGAGCGAGAAGACTTCCAAGAGACCCAGTACTTC. This sequence encodes CCARGAPNSGEREDFQETQYF. The gene calls are TRBV20-1 and TRBJ2-5, with 8 positions matching TRBD2. The CDR3 runs to 21 residues. Germline V gene lookup returns CDR1 DFQATT and CDR2 SNEGSKA (reference sequence).

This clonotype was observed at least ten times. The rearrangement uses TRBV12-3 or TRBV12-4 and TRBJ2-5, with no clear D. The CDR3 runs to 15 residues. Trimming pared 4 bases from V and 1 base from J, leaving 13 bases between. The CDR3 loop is CASSSHGSSQETQYF. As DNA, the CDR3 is TGTGCCAGCAGTTCGCACGGGTCCTCCCAAGAGACCCAGTACTTC.

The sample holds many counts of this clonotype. The CDR3 DNA reads as TGTGCCAGCAGTAGCCGGGACAGGGTCACAGATACGCAGTATTTT. It is translated as CASSSRDRVTDTQYF. The chain employs TRBV28 and TRBJ2-3, with 9 positions matching TRBD1. Unmatched junction bases numbered 5, after V lost 5 bases and J lost 2 bases. This CDR3 is built from 15 residues. In germline, CDR1 is MDHEN, CDR2 SYDVKM.

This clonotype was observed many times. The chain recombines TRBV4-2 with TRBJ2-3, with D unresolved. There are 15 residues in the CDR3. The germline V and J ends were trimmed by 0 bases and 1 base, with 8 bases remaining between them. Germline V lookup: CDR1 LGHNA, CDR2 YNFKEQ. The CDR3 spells CASSQDRRGTDTQYF. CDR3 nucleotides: TGTGCCAGCAGCCAAGACAGACGGGGCACAGATACGCAGTATTTT.

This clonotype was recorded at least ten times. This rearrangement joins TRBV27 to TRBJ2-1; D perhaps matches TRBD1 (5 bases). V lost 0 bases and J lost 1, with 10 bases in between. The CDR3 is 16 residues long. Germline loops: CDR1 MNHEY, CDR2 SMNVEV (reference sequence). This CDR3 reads CASSLSWQGSYNEQFF. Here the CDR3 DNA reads TGTGCCAGCAGTTTATCGTGGCAGGGATCCTACAATGAGCAGTTCTTC.

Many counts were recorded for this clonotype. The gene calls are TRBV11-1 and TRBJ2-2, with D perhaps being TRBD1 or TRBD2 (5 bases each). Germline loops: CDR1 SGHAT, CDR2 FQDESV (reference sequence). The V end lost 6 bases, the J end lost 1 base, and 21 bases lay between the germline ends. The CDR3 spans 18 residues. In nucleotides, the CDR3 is TGTGCCAGCAGGCACAAAGTTCCCGGGACGGTGAACACCGGGGAGCTGTTTTTT. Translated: CASRHKVPGTVNTGELFF.

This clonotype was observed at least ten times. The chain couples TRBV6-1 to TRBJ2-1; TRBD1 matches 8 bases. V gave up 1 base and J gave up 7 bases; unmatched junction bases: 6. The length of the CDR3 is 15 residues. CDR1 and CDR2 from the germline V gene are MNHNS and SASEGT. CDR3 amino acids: CASSEDETGANEQFF. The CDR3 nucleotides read TGTGCCAGCAGTGAAGATGAGACAGGGGCGAATGAGCAGTTCTTC.

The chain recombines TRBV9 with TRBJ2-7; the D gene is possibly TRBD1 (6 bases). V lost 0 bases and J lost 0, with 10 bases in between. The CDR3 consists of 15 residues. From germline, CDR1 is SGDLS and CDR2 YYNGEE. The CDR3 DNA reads TGTGCCAGCAGCGTAGGGGACATCCTCTCCTACGAGCAGTACTTC. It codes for CASSVGDILSYEQYF.

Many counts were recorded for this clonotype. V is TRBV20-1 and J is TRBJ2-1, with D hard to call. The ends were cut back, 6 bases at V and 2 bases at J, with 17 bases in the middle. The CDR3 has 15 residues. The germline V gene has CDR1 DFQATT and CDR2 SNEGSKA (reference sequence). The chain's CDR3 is CSAGNARDTYNEQFF. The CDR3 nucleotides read TGCAGTGCGGGCAATGCTAGGGATACCTACAATGAGCAGTTCTTC.